This entry concerns a single T cell receptor beta chain. Libraries were prepared by immunoSEQ multiplex PCR; TCRdb keeps only in-frame clonotypes and omits some of them. The sample lists around 250,000 clones; around 90% were seen once. The data originate from a study of blood T cell repertoires in COVID-19. In germline, CDR1 is LGHDT, CDR2 YNNKEL (reference sequence). Deletions cut 3 bases from V and 3 bases from J, with 12 bases between. The CDR3 sequence is 14 residues long. The source of this sequence is a woman aged 55-70 years with COVID-19, enrolled during active disease. The rearrangement joins TRBV3-1 (or the pseudogene TRBV3-2) to TRBJ2-7, with a tentative D call TRBD1 (5 bases). Input material: peripheral blood. The CDR3 bases are TGTGCCAGCAGCCAGGGCACGGACAACTACGAGCAGTACTTC. This sequence encodes CASSQGTDNYEQYF.